One and the same sample provided the 8 T cell receptor beta chains below, sequenced in a study of glioma-infiltrating T cells after dendritic cell vaccination. Produced via immunoSEQ multiplex PCR; TCRdb's table is partial and in-frame only. Seen here are about 65,000 clones, roughly nine tenths observed once, and the top ten hold around a tenth. Sample time point: after dendritic cell vaccination, including at tumor progression/relapse. The sequencing here drew on blood, taken after dendritic cell vaccination. These receptor sequences come from a human donor with glioblastoma.

The chain couples TRBV19 to TRBJ1-4, with D perhaps TRBD1 (5 bases). The CDR3 sequence is 13 residues long. Trimming left V 3 bases short and J 8 bases short, with 10 bases between. Germline values: CDR1 LNHDA, CDR2 SQIVND (reference sequence). CDR3 sequence reads: CASSIRVGEKLFF. Here the CDR3 DNA reads TGTGCCAGTAGTATCAGGGTAGGGGAAAAACTGTTTTTT.

The rearrangement links TRBV4-2 to TRBJ1-2; 8 bases agree with TRBD1. V trimming: 1 base; J trimming: 3 bases; junction bases outside the gene matches: 7. Germline V gives CDR1 LGHNA, CDR2 YNFKEQ. This CDR3 comprises 16 residues. Here the CDR3 DNA reads TGTGCCAGCAGCCAAGCCCTCGGGACAGGCGACTATGGCTACACCTTC. Its translation is CASSQALGTGDYGYTF.

This chain uses TRBV4-3 with TRBJ2-4; weak D call: TRBD2 (5 bases). Germline V gene sequence: CDR1 LGHNA, CDR2 YSLEER. The CDR3 length is 16 residues. The ends were cut back, 0 bases at V and 7 bases at J, with 16 bases in the middle. The CDR3 DNA follows: TGCGCCAGCAGCCAAGACGGAGGCTCAATGAGGAACATTCAGTACTTC. Amino acid sequence: CASSQDGGSMRNIQYF.

This chain uses TRBV9 with TRBJ2-5, with D tentatively TRBD2 (6 bases). Germline CDR1 reads SGDLS; CDR2 reads YYNGEE. The CDR3 is 14 amino acids. Trimming took off 4 bases at V and 4 bases at J, with 14 bases between the two ends. CDR3 amino acids: CASSIGPAGETQYF. For the CDR3, the DNA is TGTGCCAGCAGCATTGGACCAGCGGGAGAGACCCAGTACTTC.

This clone appeared a single time. This chain links TRBV18 with TRBJ1-1; TRBD1 matches 9 bases. The CDR3 totals 15 residues. From germline, CDR1 is KGHSH and CDR2 LQKENI. Trimming took 5 bases from V and 5 from J; bases not matched to a gene: 9. The CDR3 DNA is TGTGCCAGCTCAAGGCCCGGGACAGGGAAAACTGAAGCTTTCTTT. It codes for CASSRPGTGKTEAFF.

This clone has more than one count but fewer than ten. This chain links TRBV5-1 with TRBJ1-1, with 9 bases identical to TRBD1. J was trimmed by 5 bases and V by 2 bases; bases with no gene match: 7. The CDR3 loop spans 15 amino acids. The germline V gene has CDR1 SGHRS and CDR2 YFSETQ. CDR3 protein: CASSFEQGARTEAFF. Written as DNA, the CDR3 is TGCGCCAGCAGCTTTGAACAGGGGGCTCGGACTGAAGCTTTCTTT.

CDR3 protein: CASRGLRGGTDTQYF. CDR3 DNA: TGTGCCAGTAGGGGACTACGAGGGGGCACAGATACGCAGTATTTT. V usage is TRBV19 and J usage is TRBJ2-3, with 7 bases matching TRBD2. CDR1 and CDR2 from the germline V gene are LNHDA and SQIVND (reference sequence). Trimming took 6 bases from V and 1 from J; bases not matched to a gene: 7. The CDR3 is made up of 15 amino acids.

The chain joins TRBV11-3 to TRBJ2-2, with TRBD1 as a possible D gene (5 bases). The germline V gene encodes CDR1 SGHNT and CDR2 YENEEA. The CDR3 contains 14 residues. The V end lost 7 bases, the J end lost 4 bases, and 13 bases lay between the germline ends. The CDR3 region is CASTAGIGTGELFF. In nucleotides, the CDR3 is TGTGCCAGCACGGCAGGGATAGGCACCGGGGAGCTGTTTTTT.